This TCR beta chain was observed in a study of OX40 agonist ivuxolimab in advanced cancers. Some clones are missing from TCRdb's copy, which holds only in-frame ones; the method was immunoSEQ multiplex PCR. The sample yields some 90,000 clones, around 87% seen once. In germline, CDR1 is MNHEY, CDR2 SMNVEV (reference sequence). J was trimmed by 4 bases and V by 5 bases; bases with no gene match: 9. The CDR3 extends over 17 amino acids. V usage is TRBV27 and J usage is TRBJ2-1, with TRBD2 matching over 12 bases. The material sequenced was CD4+ or CD8+ T cells sorted from blood, taken in a trial of the OX40 agonist ivuxolimab. This sequence originates from an adult with an advanced solid tumor such as melanoma, head and neck, liver or kidney cancer. Here the CDR3 reads CASSPRLAGAAYNEQFF. The CDR3 DNA reads as TGTGCCAGCAGTCCTAGACTAGCGGGAGCCGCTTACAATGAGCAGTTCTTC.